The T cell receptor beta chain described here comes from a study of CD8+CD57+ T cells in acquired aplastic anemia. The authors sequenced patients whose flow cytometry had shown CD8+CD57+ cell expansion. By the time of blood sampling, patients had still received no therapy. The germline V gene encodes CDR1 DFQATT and CDR2 SNEGSKA (reference sequence). This CDR3 is built from 16 residues. Trimming took 0 bases from V and 4 from J; bases not matched to a gene: 9. Investigators profiled TCR beta VDJ and CDR3 from genomic DNA template. TCRdb called the reads again in MiXCR, with one record for every CDR3 protein. The data show 400,000 to 600,000 distinct CDR3 sequences, approximately 32% seen once.

This TCR was recovered from a human donor with aplastic anemia. Sequencing input: sorted CD4+, CD8+, or CD8+CD57+ T cells (not recorded which) from PBMCs. The genes are TRBV20-1 and TRBJ2-5, with TRBD2 matching 9 bases. In DNA form, the CDR3 reads TGCAGTGCTAGAGAAACTCTAGCGGGGATAAGAGAGACCCAGTACTTC. Protein: CSARETLAGIRETQYF.